This passage covers 4 T cell receptor beta chains from one sample sequenced in a study of T-cell reconstitution after alpha-beta-depleted transplantation in children. This sample's TCRbeta library carried unique molecular identifier barcodes. TCRdb itself ran the PCR reads through MiXCR, one entry per CDR3 protein. The table has about 510,000 distinct CDR3 sequences, about an eighth seen once. The source material was PBMCs, mostly from graft donor cells, sampled 180 days after TCRalphabeta/CD19-depleted stem cell transplant. These receptors all come from a female patient aged 2-15 years who had a stem cell transplant for aplastic anemia, so the T cells may come from the graft donor.

This clonotype was detected ten times or more. The chain employs TRBV29-1 and TRBJ2-6; 10 bases are shared with TRBD1. V shed 6 bases, J shed 2 bases, and the junction held 10 bases outside the gene matches. The CDR3 totals 17 residues. The germline V gene has CDR1 SQVTM and CDR2 ANQGSEA. CDR3 amino acids: CSVPGTGEVAGANVLTF. Here the CDR3 DNA reads TGCAGCGTCCCAGGGACAGGGGAAGTTGCTGGGGCCAACGTCCTGACTTTC.

The table lists this clonotype with many counts. A junction end diverges from the germline sequence, so it may reflect a read error. J is TRBJ1-3 and V is TRBV4-2; 7 bases agree with TRBD1. The CDR3 extends over 18 amino acids. The germline V gene has CDR1 LGHNA and CDR2 YNFKEQ. CDR3 sequence (DNA): TGTGCCAGCAGCGCCAAGGAGGCAGGGGGTTCTTGGGGAAGCACCATATATTTT. Protein product: CASSAKEAGGSWGSTIYF.

The sample holds a few counts of this clonotype. The chain joins TRBV5-1 to TRBJ2-2; a weak D match, TRBD2 (6 bases). Trimming removed 6 bases from V and 7 bases from J, with 13 bases in between. CDR1 is SGHRS, CDR2 YFSETQ, per germline. The CDR3 loop spans 13 amino acids. CDR3 coding DNA: TGCGCCAGCAAATTAGCGGAGCTCGGGGAGCTGTTTTTT. Protein product: CASKLAELGELFF.

This clonotype was picked up many times. This rearrangement joins TRBV10-3 to TRBJ2-3, with 8 bases identical to TRBD2. V trimming: 0 bases; J trimming: 8 bases; junction bases outside the gene matches: 10. Germline CDR1 is ENHRY and CDR2 is SYGVKD. The CDR3 is 16 amino acids. CDR3 bases: TGTGCCATCAGTGAGTCAACTGGACTAGCCGGCGGTACGCAGTATTTT. Translation gives CAISESTGLAGGTQYF.